This T cell receptor beta chain was profiled in a study of CD8 T cells in Susac syndrome. General study points: It was acknowledged by the study that relatively few individuals were included in its TCR sequencing and HLA analysis.

The multiple sclerosis controls comprised treatment-naive patients whose relapsing-remitting disease was stable or active. On this clonotype: What it recognizes is unknown.

Random hexamers served to reverse transcribe roughly 0.45 to 1 ug RNA. Across 54 Vbeta and 13 Jbeta, TCR beta CDR3 was amplified with immunoSEQ multiplex PCR. One entry per CDR3 protein, called by TCRdb with MiXCR from the immunoSEQ multiplex PCR reads. Of more than 250,000 distinct CDR3 sequences listed, just over 90% are singletons. Germline V gene lookup returns CDR1 MNHEY and CDR2 SMNVEV (reference sequence). The CDR3 spans 15 residues. V gave up 3 bases and J gave up 2 bases; unmatched junction bases: 7. This sequence originates from a human donor with multiple sclerosis. The chain couples TRBV27 to TRBJ2-7, with 7 bases fitting TRBD2. The sample comprised CD4+ T cells from PBMCs. The CDR3 DNA is TGTGCCAGCAGTTTCAGAGCTAGCGGTACCTACGAGCAGTACTTC. Translation gives CASSFRASGTYEQYF.